A selection of T cell receptor beta chains follows, all from one sample in a study of blood T cell repertoires in COVID-19. Profiled with immunoSEQ multiplex PCR; TCRdb holds only in-frame clones, not every one. This sample has about 140,000 clones, with about four fifths found just once. The sample consisted of peripheral blood. The receptors come from a man between 65 and 85 years old who had recovered from COVID-19. Both conserved end residues are part of each CDR3. D genes are given only for firm matches. The size field is filled for only some rows; it gives once, few, many or a size class.

>TRBJ2-2|NA|NA|TRBV18
TGTGCCAGCTCACCCCTGCGGGGATTAAACACCGGGGAGCTGTTTTTT
CASSPLRGLNTGELFF
>TRBJ2-3|NA|many|TRBV6-2/TRBV6-3
TGTGCCAGCAGTCCGACAGGCCGCACAGATACGCAGTATTTT
CASSPTGRTDTQYF
>TRBJ1-5|NA|once|TRBV28
TGTGCCAGCAGTTTATTCAGACTTAGCAATCAGCCCCAGCATTTT
CASSLFRLSNQPQHF
>TRBJ1-2|NA|once|TRBV7-9
TGTGCCAGCAGCTTAATGGGGTTGGGGGCCGGCTACACCTTC
CASSLMGLGAGYTF
>TRBJ2-7|TRBD2|NA|TRBV6-1
TGTGCCAGCAGGGAAACCGGGACACTAGCGGGAGACCACGAGCAGTACTTC
CASRETGTLAGDHEQYF
>TRBJ1-5|NA|NA|TRBV9
TGTGCCAGCAGCGTCGGGGGGGAACTTCAGCCCCAGCATTTT
CASSVGGELQPQHF
>TRBJ2-3|NA|NA|TRBV12-2
TGTGCAAGTCGCTTTGGAGGGCGGGGCACAGATACGCAGTATTTT
CASRFGGRGTDTQYF
>TRBJ2-5|NA|NA|TRBV4-1
TGCGCCAGCAGCCAGATTCAGGGGCGCAGTTCGGAGACCCAGTACTTC
CASSQIQGRSSETQYF
>TRBJ2-2|TRBD2|NA|TRBV9
TGTGCCAGCAGCGCGACTGGACTAGCGCTAATGACCGGGGAGCTGTTTTTT
CASSATGLALMTGELFF
>TRBJ2-7|TRBD1|NA|TRBV6-6
TGTGCCAGCAGTTCGGTCCCGGGACAGGGGTACGAGCAGTACTTC
CASSSVPGQGYEQYF
>TRBJ1-5|TRBD1|NA|TRBV6-5
TGTGCCAGCAGTTTACAAGGACAGGGCAATCAGCCCCAGCATTTT
CASSLQGQGNQPQHF
>TRBJ2-7|TRBD2|NA|TRBV27
TGTGCCAGCAGCCCGGGACTAGCCTACGAGCAGTACTTC
CASSPGLAYEQYF
>TRBJ2-7|TRBD2|NA|TRBV5-1
TGCGCCAGCAGCTTGAGCGGGGGGTCCTACGAGCAGTACTTC
CASSLSGGSYEQYF
>TRBJ2-5|NA|NA|TRBV4-1
TGCGCCAGCAGCCAAGAGGGCTCCCGGGAGACCCAGTACTTC
CASSQEGSRETQYF
>TRBJ2-2|NA|NA|TRBV7-9
TGTGCCAGCAGCTTAGGGGCCCCGAACACCGGGGAGCTGTTTTTT
CASSLGAPNTGELFF
>TRBJ2-4|TRBD1|NA|TRBV7-9
TGTGCCAGCAGCCCCGAACAGGGGGCTGGTAACATTCAGTACTTC
CASSPEQGAGNIQYF
>TRBJ1-2|TRBD1|many|TRBV24-1
TGTGCCACCAGTGATACCCCGGGACAGGACTATGGCTACACCTTC
CATSDTPGQDYGYTF
>TRBJ1-4|NA|NA|TRBV6-5
TGTGCCAGCGGCCCCAGGGAAGAAAAACTGTTTTTT
CASGPREEKLFF
>TRBJ2-1|TRBD2|NA|TRBV4-2
TGTGCCAGCAGCCAAGAGCTCTTCGGGCGGGAGTTGGACAATGAGCAGTTCTTC
CASSQELFGRELDNEQFF
>TRBJ1-3|NA|NA|TRBV5-1
TGCGCCAGCAGCTTGAACACAGGGTTCTCTGGAAACACCATATATTTT
CASSLNTGFSGNTIYF
>TRBJ2-1|TRBD2|NA|TRBV10-2
TGCGCCAGCCTTGCGCTGGCGGGAGGGAATGAGCAGTTCTTC
CASLALAGGNEQFF
>TRBJ2-1|NA|NA|TRBV7-7
TGTGCCAGCAGCCTAAACGGGCCGAGGGATGAGCAGTTCTTC
CASSLNGPRDEQFF
>TRBJ2-1|TRBD2|NA|TRBV9
TGTGCCAGCAGCGTAGAGCTAGCGGGATCCTACAATGAGCAGTTCTTC
CASSVELAGSYNEQFF
>TRBJ1-4|NA|NA|TRBV12-3/TRBV12-4
TGTGCCAGCAGTTTGCAGGGTACTGAAAAACTGTTTTTT
CASSLQGTEKLFF
>TRBJ2-7|TRBD1|NA|TRBV4-1
TGCGCCAGCAGCCAAGACCGGACAGGGAGGGAGCAGTACTTC
CASSQDRTGREQYF
>TRBJ2-1|NA|NA|TRBV9
TGTGCCAGCAGCTTATCACCACGAGACAATGAGCAGTTCTTC
CASSLSPRDNEQFF
>TRBJ2-2|TRBD2|once|TRBV2
TGTGCCAGCAGTGTTGGCACTAGCGGCCCCGGGTATGGGGAGCTGTTTTTT
CASSVGTSGPGYGELFF
>TRBJ1-5|NA|NA|TRBV6-2/TRBV6-3
TGTGCCAGCAGTTACGTCTCAGTAGGGAGGACGGTCTCGGGTCAGCCCCAGCATTTT
CASSYVSVGRTVSGQPQHF
>TRBJ1-1|TRBD1|few|TRBV5-8
TGTGCCAGCAGCTTGGGACGGACAGGGGTTACTGAAGCTTTCTTT
CASSLGRTGVTEAFF
>TRBJ2-3|TRBD2|NA|TRBV9
TGTGCCAGCAGCCCCGTGTCTAGCGGGAGCACAGATACGCAGTATTTT
CASSPVSSGSTDTQYF
>TRBJ2-5|TRBD1|NA|TRBV24-1
TGTGCCACCAGTGAGGCCGGGACAGGGGACGAGACCCAGTACTTC
CATSEAGTGDETQYF
>TRBJ1-3|NA|NA|TRBV19
TGTGCCTCTCAAAACTCAGGGGTACTCTCTGGAAACACCATATATTTT
CASQNSGVLSGNTIYF
>TRBJ2-7|TRBD2|NA|TRBV30
TGTGCCTGGAGGGAAGCGGGAGGAGGTGAGCAGTACTTC
CAWREAGGGEQYF